This TCR beta chain was captured by sequencing in a study of PD-1 blockade in classical Hodgkin lymphoma. Study background: Nivolumab 3 mg/kg was given intravenously every 2 weeks. Study-wide results and limits: Repertoire difference causes, possibly disease activity or prior therapy, remain undefined.

CDR3 length equals 16 residues. The germline V gene has CDR1 SGHRS and CDR2 YFSETQ. V lost 0 bases, J lost 9 bases, and 12 bases stayed unmatched. All the patients suffered relapse after autologous stem cell transplantation, and brentuximab vedotin exposure differed. Libraries were prepared by immunoSEQ multiplex PCR; TCRdb keeps only in-frame clonotypes and omits some of them. The repertoire has 150,000 or so clones, 78% of them found once; the top ten carry about 9.2%. On this clone itself: The antigen is undetermined.

The sample in question was peripheral blood mononuclear cells (PBMCs), obtained before the second cycle of nivolumab. The TCR sequence derives from a human donor with classical Hodgkin lymphoma. The chain uses TRBV5-1 and TRBJ2-1; the match to TRBD2 covers 7 bases. CDR3 sequence (DNA): TGCGCCAGCAGCTTGGCCCCTGGGTCCGGGGGGAGTGAGCAGTTCTTC. Its translation is CASSLAPGSGGSEQFF.